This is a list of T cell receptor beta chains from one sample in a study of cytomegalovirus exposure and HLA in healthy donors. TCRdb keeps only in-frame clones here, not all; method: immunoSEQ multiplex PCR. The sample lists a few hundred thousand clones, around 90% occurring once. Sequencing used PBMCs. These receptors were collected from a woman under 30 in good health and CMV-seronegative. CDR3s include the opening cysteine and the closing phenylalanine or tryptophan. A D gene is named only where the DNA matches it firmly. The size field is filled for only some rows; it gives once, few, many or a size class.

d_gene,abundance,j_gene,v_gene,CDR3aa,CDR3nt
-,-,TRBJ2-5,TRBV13,CASSLAQGRQETQYF,TGTGCCAGCAGCCTAGCCCAGGGAAGGCAAGAGACCCAGTACTTC
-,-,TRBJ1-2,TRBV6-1,CASRMTSPNYGYTF,TGTGCCAGCAGGATGACTTCCCCTAACTATGGCTACACCTTC
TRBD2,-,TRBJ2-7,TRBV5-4,CASSSLAGGPHEQYF,TGTGCCAGCAGCTCATTAGCGGGAGGGCCTCACGAGCAGTACTTC
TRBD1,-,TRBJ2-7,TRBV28,CASSHGWGQGGSYEQYF,TGTGCCAGCAGCCACGGTTGGGGACAGGGAGGCTCCTACGAGCAGTACTTC
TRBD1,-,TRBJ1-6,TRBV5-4,CASSSRNAGTGGSPLHF,TGTGCCAGCAGCTCCCGGAACGCTGGGACAGGGGGATCACCCCTCCACTTT
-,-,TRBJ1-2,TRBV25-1,CASLPRGRDFEGYTF,TGTGCCAGCCTACCCAGAGGACGGGACTTTGAAGGCTACACCTTC
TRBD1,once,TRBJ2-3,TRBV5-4,CASSPGTGGTDTQYF,TGTGCCAGCAGCCCCGGGACAGGGGGCACAGATACGCAGTATTTT
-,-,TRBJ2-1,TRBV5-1,CASSLERAPGGNEQFF,TGCGCCAGCAGCTTGGAGCGGGCACCGGGTGGCAATGAGCAGTTCTTC
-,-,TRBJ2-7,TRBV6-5,CAGGPSPQGEQYF,TGTGCCGGGGGCCCCAGTCCACAGGGAGAGCAGTACTTC
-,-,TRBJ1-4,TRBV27,CASSSHRDLTTNEKLFF,TGTGCCAGCAGTTCGCACAGGGACCTAACAACTAATGAAAAACTGTTTTTT
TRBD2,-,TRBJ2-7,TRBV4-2,CASSQLAGGRYEQYF,TGTGCCAGCAGCCAACTAGCGGGAGGGAGGTACGAGCAGTACTTC
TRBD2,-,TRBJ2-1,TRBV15,CATSRDPSGYGEQFF,TGTGCCACCAGCAGAGACCCTAGCGGGTACGGTGAGCAGTTCTTC
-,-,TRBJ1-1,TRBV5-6,CASSLTGTEAFF,TGTGCCAGCAGCTTGACGGGGACTGAAGCTTTCTTT
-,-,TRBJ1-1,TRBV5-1,CASSRPGGGEAFF,TGCGCCAGCAGCCGCCCCGGCGGGGGGGAAGCTTTCTTT
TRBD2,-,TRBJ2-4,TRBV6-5,CASSPGLGGHIQYF,TGTGCCAGCAGCCCAGGACTAGGCGGGCACATTCAGTACTTC